These 4 T cell receptor beta chains were sequenced from one sample in a study of blood T cell repertoires in COVID-19. TCRdb's copy holds only in-frame clones and misses some; the assay was immunoSEQ multiplex PCR. Of 300,000 to 350,000 clones listed, 80% to 90% are singletons. Sequenced: PBMCs or T cells enriched from blood (not recorded which). The receptor set was obtained from a man aged 25 to 45 who had recovered from COVID-19.

This clone was observed a single time. The V and J genes are TRBV6-5 and TRBJ1-2; 9 bases line up with TRBD1. With 6 bases clipped from V and 7 bases from J, the junction kept 9 bases outside the gene matches. CDR3 length: 14 amino acids. The germline CDR1 and CDR2 sequences are MNHEY and SVGAGI. The CDR3 loop reads CASSPWTGAPGYTF. The CDR3, as DNA: TGTGCCAGCAGCCCATGGACAGGGGCCCCTGGCTACACCTTC.

This rearrangement joins TRBV4-1 to TRBJ2-3, with 9 bases identical to TRBD2. CDR1 is MGHRA and CDR2 is YSYEKL in the germline V gene. The CDR3 is 15 residues long. The V gene end was trimmed by 2 bases and the J gene end by 6 bases; junction bases not matched to a gene: 6. As DNA, the CDR3 is TGCGCCAGCAGCCAACCGGGACTAGCTGGGGATACGCAGTATTTT. It specifies CASSQPGLAGDTQYF.

The gene calls are TRBV15 and TRBJ1-2; tentatively, D is TRBD1 (5 bases). Germline-derived CDR1 and CDR2 are LNHNV and YYDKDF (reference sequence). V lost 3 bases and J lost 4, with 9 bases in between. The CDR3 contains 13 residues. CDR3 amino acids: CATSRDGGYGYTF. CDR3 sequence (DNA): TGTGCCACCAGCAGGGACGGGGGCTATGGCTACACCTTC.

V usage is TRBV4-3 and J usage is TRBJ1-2; 7 positions agree with TRBD1. This CDR3 region has 16 residues. With 1 base clipped from V and 3 bases from J, the junction kept 8 bases outside the gene matches. Germline assignment: CDR1 LGHNA and CDR2 YSLEER. As DNA, the CDR3 is TGCGCCAGCAGCCAAGTCGGGACAGATAATGACTATGGCTACACCTTC. This codes for CASSQVGTDNDYGYTF.